These 2 T cell receptor beta chains share one sample of origin, sequenced in a study of T cells after yellow fever vaccination (dated by TCRdb to between 2019 and 2020). The meaning of the sample's treatment or condition label: live attenuated yellow fever vaccine strain. Libraries came from 5' RACE. TCRdb lists the instrument as Illumina HiSeq 2500. TCRdb reran the public reads through fastp at Q25 and MiXCR, keeping productive beta chains. Rows are combined by CDR3 protein, so each entry shows the most common genes and DNA. A total of about 550,000 distinct CDR3 sequences appear in this sample, less than 20% of them only once. The ten largest clones capture roughly 13% of the sample. The sequencing used PBMCs, collected 15 days after the yellow fever booster vaccination. Receptors were obtained from a man aged 25-45 years who received the YFV17D yellow fever vaccine.

Ten or more counts support this clonotype. The chain is built from TRBV6-6 and TRBJ2-1; D not resolved. The germline V and J ends were trimmed by 8 bases and 5 bases, with 7 bases remaining between them. The CDR3 runs 11 residues. Germline V CDR1 and CDR2: MNHNY, SVGAGI (reference sequence). CDR3 nucleotides: TGTGCCAGCGGGCTCGACAATGAGCAGTTCTTC. Encoded protein: CASGLDNEQFF.

This clonotype was seen only a few times. V and J are TRBV6-5 and TRBJ2-2; TRBD2 agrees at 7 bases. With 4 bases clipped from V and 3 bases from J, the junction kept 11 bases outside the gene matches. The CDR3 is 17 amino acids. The germline V gene encodes CDR1 MNHEY and CDR2 SVGAGI. CDR3 sequence: CASSFQPGLIDTGELFF. The CDR3 nucleotides read TGTGCCAGCAGTTTCCAACCGGGACTAATTGACACCGGGGAGCTGTTTTTT.